This T cell receptor beta chain was sequenced for a study of blood T cell repertoires in COVID-19. At the level of the study: Samples of COVID-19 (acute and convalescent) were obtained from the United States, Italy and Spain. Sources were T cells, B-cell-depleted T cells, or PBMCs; the material itself was cDNA or gDNA.

This clone was seen only a few times. In the authors' methods: Amplification of reference gene primers provided the estimated nucleated cell counts. Data came from immunoSEQ multiplex PCR; TCRdb stores just in-frame clones and leaves some out. The V and J calls and clone size were taken over from that table, and D and trimming were inferred from the DNA. The data show 50,000 or so clones, under 90% seen once. Per germline, CDR1 MNHEY and CDR2 SMNVEV (reference sequence). The ends lost 5 bases at V and 0 bases at J; junction bases unmatched: 1. The CDR3 has 14 amino acids. V usage is TRBV27 and J usage is TRBJ2-1; 7 nucleotides match TRBD1. This TCR was sampled from a man aged 40-49 years with active COVID-19. Sequences were obtained from peripheral blood. CDR3 DNA sequence: TGTGCCAGCAGTCGACAGGGCTCCTACAATGAGCAGTTCTTC. Amino acid sequence: CASSRQGSYNEQFF.